Only a few counts were recorded for the clone carrying this T cell receptor (beta chain). The PCR ran on 60 Vbeta and 13 Jbeta primers. Per the study methods: Roughly 10 million shared chains were among the about 80 million unique TCR beta chains that a later analysis counted. TCRdb's table, derived via immunoSEQ multiplex PCR, lists solely in-frame clones and lacks some. V and J calls and clone size are copied from that table; D and trimming were computed from the DNA. The sample consists of some 170,000 clones, around 70% of them appearing once. The data belong to a study of cytomegalovirus exposure and HLA in healthy donors. The sequence was obtained from a male donor in good health and CMV-seronegative. Sequencing input: PBMCs.

The CDR3 here is CASSGPGLAGFLAKNIQYF. CDR3 DNA: TGCGCCAGCAGCGGACCGGGACTAGCGGGGTTCTTGGCCAAAAACATTCAGTACTTC. The chain combines TRBV5-1 with TRBJ2-4; 13 nucleotides match TRBD2. Germline CDR1 and CDR2: SGHRS and YFSETQ. Unmatched junction bases numbered 11, after V lost 4 bases and J lost 1 base. This CDR3 comprises 19 residues. Together with reference TRBV5-1 and TRBJ2-4, the CDR3 gives the full variable domain: KAGVTQTPRYLIKTRGQQVTLSCSPISGHRSVSWYQQTPGQGLQFLFEYFSETQRNKGNFPGRFSGRQFSNSRSEMNVSTLELGDSALYLCASSGPGLAGFLAKNIQYFGAGTRLSVL.